This T cell receptor beta chain was obtained from a study of T cells in Graves' hyperthyroidism and ophthalmopathy. Regions amplified from RNA transcripts were the TCR beta CDR3 regions. Carried out on the TCR CDR3, a first-round RT-PCR used the HTBI primer set. TCRdb passed the multiplex PCR reads through MiXCR, listing each CDR3 protein once. The sample has 250,000 to 350,000 distinct CDR3 sequences; 15% to 20% are singletons. Patients having uncontrolled infection, another autoimmune disease, pregnancy or lactation were not included. The clonotype comes from a woman in her sixties or seventies with Graves' ophthalmopathy. The material sequenced was blood.

The CDR3 nucleotides read TGTGCCAGCAGTGAAAGTTGGTCGAACCAAGAGACCCAGTACTTC. Residues: CASSESWSNQETQYF. This chain links TRBV6-1 with TRBJ2-5; no clear D gene. From germline, CDR1 is MNHNS and CDR2 SASEGT. The CDR3 runs 15 residues. Trimming left V 2 bases short and J 0 bases short, with 10 bases between.